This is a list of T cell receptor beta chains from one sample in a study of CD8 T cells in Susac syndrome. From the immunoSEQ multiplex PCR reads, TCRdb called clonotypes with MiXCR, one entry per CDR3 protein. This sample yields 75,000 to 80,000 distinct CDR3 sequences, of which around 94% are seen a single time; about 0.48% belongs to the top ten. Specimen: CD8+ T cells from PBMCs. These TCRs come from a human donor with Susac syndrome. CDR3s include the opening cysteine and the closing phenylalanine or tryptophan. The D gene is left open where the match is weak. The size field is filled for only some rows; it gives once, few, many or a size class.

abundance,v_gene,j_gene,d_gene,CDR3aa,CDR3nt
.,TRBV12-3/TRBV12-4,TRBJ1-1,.,CASSPSVANTEAFF,TGTGCCAGCAGTCCTAGCGTGGCGAACACTGAAGCTTTCTTT
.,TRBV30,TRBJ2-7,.,CAWDGDQRYEQYF,TGTGCCTGGGACGGGGACCAACGCTACGAGCAGTACTTC
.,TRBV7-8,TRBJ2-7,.,CASSFRSKYEQYF,TGTGCCAGCAGCTTTCGGTCGAAATACGAGCAGTACTTC
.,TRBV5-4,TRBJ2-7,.,CASSWGPQEGEQYF,TGTGCCAGCAGCTGGGGACCCCAAGAGGGCGAGCAGTACTTC
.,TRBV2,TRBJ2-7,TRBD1,CASSDGTVSSDEQYF,TGTGCCAGCAGTGATGGGACAGTATCATCCGACGAGCAGTACTTC
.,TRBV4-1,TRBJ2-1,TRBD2,CASSQLAADEQFF,TGCGCCAGCAGCCAACTAGCGGCGGACGAGCAGTTCTTC
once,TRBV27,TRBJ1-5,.,CASNLVGYSNQPQHF,TGTGCCAGCAATCTGGTAGGATATAGCAATCAGCCCCAGCATTTT
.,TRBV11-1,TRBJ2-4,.,CAMGAGQNIQYF,TGTGCTATGGGAGCGGGTCAAAACATTCAGTACTTC
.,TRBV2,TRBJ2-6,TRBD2,CASTGLAPDRSGANVLTF,TGTGCCAGCACGGGACTAGCGCCGGACCGCTCTGGGGCCAACGTCCTGACTTTC
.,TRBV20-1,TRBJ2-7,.,CSAKGPYSYEQYF,TGCAGTGCTAAGGGCCCCTATTCCTACGAGCAGTACTTC
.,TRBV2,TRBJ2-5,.,CASSGRPQETQYF,TGTGCCAGCAGTGGCAGACCCCAAGAGACCCAGTACTTC
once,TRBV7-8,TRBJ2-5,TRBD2,CASSLGDGLGMETQYF,TGTGCCAGCAGCTTAGGTGATGGACTAGGCATGGAGACCCAGTACTTC
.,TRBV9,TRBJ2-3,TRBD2,CASSPIQLAGDSTDTQYF,TGTGCCAGCAGCCCTATCCAACTAGCGGGGGATAGCACAGATACGCAGTATTTT
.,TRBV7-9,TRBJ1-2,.,CASSAGANYGYTF,TGTGCCAGCAGCGCGGGAGCTAACTATGGCTACACCTTC
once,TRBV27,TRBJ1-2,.,CATLGGPSGGYTF,TGTGCCACCCTAGGAGGACCCTCTGGTGGCTACACCTTC
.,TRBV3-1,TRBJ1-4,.,CASSQVPRERNEKLFF,TGTGCCAGCAGCCAAGTCCCGAGGGAAAGGAATGAAAAACTGTTTTTT
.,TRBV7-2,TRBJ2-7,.,CASSFRDGTYEQYF,TGTGCCAGCAGCTTCCGGGACGGAACCTACGAGCAGTACTTC
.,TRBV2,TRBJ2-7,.,CASSDTGRYEQYF,TGTGCCAGCAGTGACACAGGTAGATACGAGCAGTACTTC
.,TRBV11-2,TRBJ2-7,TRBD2,CASSLELAGASYEQYF,TGTGCCAGCAGCTTAGAGCTAGCGGGGGCCTCCTACGAGCAGTACTTC
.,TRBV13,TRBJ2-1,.,CASSLGRRYNEQFF,TGTGCCAGCAGCTTAGGGCGACGTTACAATGAGCAGTTCTTC
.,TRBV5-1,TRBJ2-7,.,CASSLAPDGYEQYF,TGCGCCAGCAGCTTGGCTCCCGACGGGTACGAGCAGTACTTC
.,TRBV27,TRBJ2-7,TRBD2,CASYSSGGPYEQYF,TGTGCCAGCTACTCTAGCGGGGGTCCCTACGAGCAGTACTTC
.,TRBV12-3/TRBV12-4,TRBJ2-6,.,CASSLKFGGAGANVLTF,TGTGCCAGCAGTTTAAAGTTCGGGGGCGCCGGGGCCAACGTCCTGACTTTC
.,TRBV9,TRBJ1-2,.,CASSGFRADGYTF,TGTGCCAGCAGCGGGTTCAGAGCGGATGGCTACACCTTC
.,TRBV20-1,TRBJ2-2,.,CSARELGFSTGELFF,TGCAGTGCTAGAGAGTTGGGGTTTAGCACCGGGGAGCTGTTTTTT